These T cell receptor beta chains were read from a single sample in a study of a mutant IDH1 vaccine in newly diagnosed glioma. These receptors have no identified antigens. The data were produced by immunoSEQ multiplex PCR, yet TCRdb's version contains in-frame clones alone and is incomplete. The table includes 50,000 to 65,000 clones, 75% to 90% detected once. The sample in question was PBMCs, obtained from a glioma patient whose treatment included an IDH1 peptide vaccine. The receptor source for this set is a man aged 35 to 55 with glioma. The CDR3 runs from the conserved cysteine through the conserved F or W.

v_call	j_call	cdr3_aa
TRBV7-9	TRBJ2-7	CASKGSYEQYF
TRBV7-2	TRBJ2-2	CASSIPAGGPTGELFF
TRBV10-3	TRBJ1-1	CAISEAATSTEAFF
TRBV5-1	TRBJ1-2	CASSSPGREEGYGYTF
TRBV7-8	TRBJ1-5	CASSLETALSNQPQHF
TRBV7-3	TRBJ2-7	CASSLGLAGPSYEQYF
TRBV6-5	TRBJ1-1	CASSYGGRNTEAFF
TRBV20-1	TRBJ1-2	CSASEGYGYTF
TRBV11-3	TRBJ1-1	CASSLVQGTEAFF
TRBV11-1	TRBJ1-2	CASSPDHSYGYTF
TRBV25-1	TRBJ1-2	CASSEGTGGAYGYTF
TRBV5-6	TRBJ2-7	CASSLAGYNEQYF
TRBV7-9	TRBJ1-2	CASSPAPGGSVGYTF
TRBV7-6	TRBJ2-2	CASSLGQSGELFF
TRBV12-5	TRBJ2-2	CASGFGGPGELFF
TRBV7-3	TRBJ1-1	CASTGQGITEAFF
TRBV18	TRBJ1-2	CASSPPNGYSYGYTF
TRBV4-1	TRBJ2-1	CASSHRGRNISYNEQFF
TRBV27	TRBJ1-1	CASSRQALNTEAFF
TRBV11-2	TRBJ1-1	CASSLESQGVLEAFF
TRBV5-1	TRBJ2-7	CASSWGLLTYEQYF
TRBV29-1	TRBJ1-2	CSVVYPRGPEGYTF
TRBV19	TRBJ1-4	CASSMRDSRHKLFF